These 27 T cell receptor beta chains were sequenced from one sample in a study of T-cell reconstitution after alpha-beta-depleted transplantation in children (dated by TCRdb to 2016 to 2017). Library creation used PCR. TCRdb records Illumina HiSeq 2500 as the sequencer. TCR library preparation used molecular barcoding, with unique molecular identifiers applied to normalize quantification of the TCRbeta repertoire. TCRdb applied fastp at Q25 and MiXCR to the public reads, then kept only in-frame beta chains. Each entry merges the rows of one CDR3 protein and shows their most common DNA and genes. Across this sample there are approximately 590,000 distinct CDR3 sequences, with about 10% seen only once. The biggest ten clones account for less than 5% of the sample. Sequenced here: PBMCs from the stem cell graft donor, sampled from the stem cell graft. The receptors here all came from a human donor who donated a stem cell graft to a child with acute myeloid leukemia.

Only a few counts were recorded for this clonotype. The chain joins TRBV12-3 or TRBV12-4 to TRBJ2-7, with D uncertain. Trimming took off 7 bases at V and 0 bases at J, with 13 bases between the two ends. The CDR3 sequence is 14 residues long. The DNA of the CDR3 is TGTGCCAGCACCCGCTCAGGCTACTCCTACGAGCAGTACTTC. This codes for CASTRSGYSYEQYF.

This clonotype appeared many times. This chain links TRBV24-1 with TRBJ2-7; D remains unclear. Per germline, CDR1 KGHDR and CDR2 SFDVKD. The V gene lost 9 bases and the J gene lost 1 base, with 6 bases spanning the gap. The CDR3 totals 11 residues. In DNA form, the CDR3 reads TGTGCCACCCACGGTTCCTACGAGCAGTACTTC. Amino acids: CATHGSYEQYF.

There are a few counts of this clonotype. The chain has TRBV5-1 and TRBJ2-3, with TRBD1 as a possible D gene (6 bases). V dropped 3 bases and J dropped 3 bases, with 14 bases sitting between them. Looked up from germline, CDR1 is SGHRS and CDR2 is YFSETQ. This CDR3 has 15 residues. CDR3 DNA: TGCGCCAGCAGCTCCGAGGGGGAGACTACAGATACGCAGTATTTT. It is translated as CASSSEGETTDTQYF.

This clonotype occurred many times. This sequence joins TRBV12-3 or TRBV12-4 and TRBJ2-1; D gene ambiguous. This CDR3 spans 11 amino acids. The V end was cut by 3 bases, the J end by 13 bases, with 10 bases between. In nucleotides, the CDR3 is TGTGCCAGCAGTTTTAAGGGCTTTCAGTTCTTC. Translating it yields CASSFKGFQFF.

The sample holds many counts of this clonotype. The rearrangement joins TRBV29-1 to TRBJ2-7, with D possibly TRBD1 on 5 matching bases. V dropped 3 bases and J dropped 5 bases, with 14 bases sitting between them. CDR3 length equals 13 residues. The germline V gene has CDR1 SQVTM and CDR2 ANQGSEA. CDR3 region: CSVDKGRVDEQYF. The CDR3 DNA reads as TGCAGCGTTGATAAGGGCAGGGTAGACGAGCAGTACTTC.

The J gene is TRBJ2-1, the V gene TRBV5-1, with 14 bases fitting TRBD2. Trimming removed 4 bases from V and 1 base from J; junction bases left unmatched: 10. This CDR3 has 19 residues. In germline, CDR1 is SGHRS, CDR2 YFSETQ. The chain's CDR3 is CASSPEGTSGSGSYNEQFF. Here the CDR3 DNA reads TGCGCCAGCAGCCCCGAAGGGACTAGCGGGAGTGGATCCTACAATGAGCAGTTCTTC.

The gene calls are TRBV10-3 and TRBJ2-5; D might be TRBD1 (6 bases). Trimming shortened V by 3 bases and J by 1 base, and 12 bases separated the two germline ends. The CDR3 is 15 amino acids. Germline V gene data show CDR1 as ENHRY and CDR2 as SYGVKD. CDR3 nucleotides: TGTGCCATCAGTGACCCTCCCAGGGGCCAAGAGACCCAGTACTTC. Its translation is CAISDPPRGQETQYF.

This clonotype was recorded at least ten times. The chain links TRBV28 to TRBJ2-1; either TRBD1 or TRBD2 may supply D (5 bases each). CDR1 is MDHEN and CDR2 is SYDVKM in the germline V gene. This CDR3 comprises 14 residues. V shed 5 bases and J shed 6 bases, with 14 bases lying between them. CDR3 sequence (DNA): TGTGCCAGCAGTCTCCGGGACGGAATCAATGAGCAGTTCTTC. Amino acid sequence: CASSLRDGINEQFF.

The gene calls are TRBV5-1 and TRBJ2-7; D possibly corresponds to TRBD2 (6 bases). The germline V gene encodes CDR1 SGHRS and CDR2 YFSETQ. CDR3 length: 15 amino acids. Deletions cut 3 bases from V and 0 bases from J, with 13 bases between. The DNA of the CDR3 is TGCGCCAGCAGCTGGGACTCGCCCACCTCCTACGAGCAGTACTTC. Protein: CASSWDSPTSYEQYF.

This clonotype was seen once. The chain couples TRBV27 to TRBJ2-2, with 7 bases that match TRBD2. Germline loops: CDR1 MNHEY, CDR2 SMNVEV (reference sequence). V trimming: 8 bases; J trimming: 3 bases; junction bases outside the gene matches: 6. The CDR3 has 14 amino acids. In DNA form, the CDR3 reads TGTGCCAGCCGGGGGGTCCAGTACACCGGGGAGCTGTTTTTT. Its protein product is CASRGVQYTGELFF.

The V and J genes are TRBV5-1 and TRBJ2-7; 10 positions agree with TRBD2. Trimming removed 3 bases from V and 7 bases from J; junction bases left unmatched: 7. In germline, CDR1 is SGHRS, CDR2 YFSETQ. This CDR3 region has 14 residues. CDR3 DNA: TGCGCCAGCAGCTACGGGACTAGCGAGCAGGAGCAGTACTTC. Translating gives CASSYGTSEQEQYF.

The table lists this clonotype with many counts. CDR3 amino acids: CASSPTRGASTDTQYF. The CDR3 nucleotides read TGTGCCAGCAGCCCCACTAGAGGTGCTAGCACAGATACGCAGTATTTT. This chain connects TRBV7-3 to TRBJ2-3, with TRBD2 as a possible D gene (5 bases). With 5 bases removed from V and 0 bases from J, the gap between germline ends came to 15 bases. Germline loops: CDR1 SGHTA, CDR2 FQGTGA. There are 16 residues in the CDR3.

The CDR3 sequence is CASSQDPGQVTYNEQFF. CDR3 nucleotides: TGCGCCAGCAGCCAAGATCCCGGACAGGTGACCTACAATGAGCAGTTCTTC. The genes are TRBV4-3 and TRBJ2-1; 7 bases fit TRBD1. The CDR3 runs to 17 residues. Losses at the gene ends were 0 bases for V and 2 bases for J; bases not matched to a gene: 7. CDR1 is LGHNA and CDR2 is YSLEER in the germline V gene.

This clonotype was seen many times. The genes are TRBV7-2 and TRBJ1-2; 7 bases line up with TRBD1. Unmatched junction bases numbered 7, after V lost 6 bases and J lost 0 bases. The germline V gene has CDR1 SGHTA and CDR2 FQGNSA. The CDR3 spans 15 residues. For the CDR3, the DNA is TGTGCCAGCAGTCAGGGGGAGCAGTCTAACTATGGCTACACCTTC. Its translation is CASSQGEQSNYGYTF.

This clonotype was recorded a few times. The V and J genes are TRBV30 and TRBJ1-1, with D unresolved. V lost 0 bases, J lost 4 bases, and 9 bases lay in between. The germline V gene has CDR1 GTSNPN and CDR2 SVGIG (reference sequence). This CDR3 region has 13 residues. This chain's CDR3 is CAWSVQLITEAFF. In DNA form, the CDR3 reads TGTGCCTGGAGTGTACAACTAATCACTGAAGCTTTCTTT.

Only a few counts were recorded for this clonotype. The chain links TRBV12-3 or TRBV12-4 to TRBJ2-1; 10 nucleotides match TRBD2. V trimming: 3 bases; J trimming: 8 bases; junction bases outside the gene matches: 7. This CDR3 region has 15 residues. The CDR3 nucleotides read TGTGCCAGCAGTTTCCCCGGGACTAGCGTTTATGAGCAGTTCTTC. Protein sequence: CASSFPGTSVYEQFF.

This clonotype was seen repeatedly, ten times or more. The CDR3 reads CASSPQQGMIWNEQFF. CDR3 bases: TGTGCCAGCAGTCCCCAACAGGGTATGATTTGGAATGAGCAGTTCTTC. The rearrangement joins TRBV12-3 or TRBV12-4 to TRBJ2-1, with a weak D call TRBD1 (6 bases). The CDR3 runs 16 residues. Deletions cut 5 bases from V and 7 bases from J, with 21 bases between.

The rearrangement uses TRBV28 and TRBJ2-2; 8 nucleotides line up with TRBD2. V shed 8 bases, J shed 4 bases, and the junction held 6 bases outside the gene matches. Germline loops: CDR1 MDHEN, CDR2 SYDVKM. The CDR3 length is 14 residues. The CDR3 DNA reads as TGTGCCAGCCGGGGGGGGCTTCGCACCGGGGAGCTGTTTTTT. Translated: CASRGGLRTGELFF.

The table lists this clonotype with many counts. The genes are TRBV12-3 or TRBV12-4 and TRBJ2-7; D gene unclear. V lost 1 base and J lost 6, with 13 bases in between. The CDR3 is 14 residues long. The CDR3 DNA reads TGTGCCAGCAGTTTAGGTCCGGCGGTCGTCGAGCAGTACTTC. Translated: CASSLGPAVVEQYF.

This clonotype was seen only a few times. In DNA, the CDR3 is TGTGCCAGCAGTTTACGGCAAGGGTTTGAAGGGACCCAGTACTTC. This gives the protein CASSLRQGFEGTQYF. This chain links TRBV12-3 or TRBV12-4 with TRBJ2-5; unclear D gene. The V end lost 2 bases, the J end lost 7 bases, and 17 bases lay between the germline ends. The CDR3 consists of 15 residues.

This clonotype was seen repeatedly, ten times or more. For the CDR3, the DNA is TGCAGTGCTAGAGATCCACGACAGATTAACACTGAAGCTTTCTTT. It yields the protein CSARDPRQINTEAFF. The V gene is TRBV20-1, the J gene TRBJ1-1; TRBD1 might be the D (5 bases). Between the trimmed V and J ends, which lost 0 bases and 2 bases, there was a span of 13 bases. Per germline, CDR1 DFQATT and CDR2 SNEGSKA (reference sequence). This CDR3 spans 15 amino acids.

There are many counts of this clonotype. The chain joins TRBV5-1 to TRBJ2-1, with D uncertain. CDR3 length equals 14 residues. V was clipped by 6 bases and J by 1 base, with 11 bases between them. CDR1 is SGHRS and CDR2 is YFSETQ in the germline V gene. The CDR3 region has the DNA TGCGCCAGCACCCTCGGGTCATCCTACAATGAGCAGTTCTTC. Its translation: CASTLGSSYNEQFF.

This clonotype was observed a handful of times. The chain combines TRBV9 with TRBJ1-4; 7 bases are shared with TRBD1. The CDR3 sequence is 16 residues long. Germline V gene data show CDR1 as SGDLS and CDR2 as YYNGEE. The ends lost 4 bases at V and 4 bases at J; junction bases unmatched: 10. In DNA form, the CDR3 reads TGTGCCAGCAGCACCTCCGACAGGGTACTTAATGAAAAACTGTTTTTT. Translated, it gives CASSTSDRVLNEKLFF.

The chain has TRBV6-2 or TRBV6-3 and TRBJ2-1; TRBD2 aligns across 9 bases. Looked up from germline, CDR1 is MNHEY and CDR2 is SVGEGT. J was trimmed by 8 bases and V by 6 bases; bases with no gene match: 11. This CDR3 has 15 residues. The CDR3, as DNA: TGTGCCAGCAGGTTACTAGCGGGCCGGCGGGATGAGCAGTTCTTC. Translating gives CASRLLAGRRDEQFF.

The chain recombines TRBV5-1 with TRBJ2-3; TRBD2 aligns across 9 bases. The CDR3 spans 16 residues. V shed 0 bases and J 2 bases; nucleotides not matched to a gene: 4. CDR1 is SGHRS and CDR2 is YFSETQ in the germline V gene. In nucleotides, the CDR3 is TGCGCCAGCAGCTTGGCCCTAGCGGGAAACACAGATACGCAGTATTTT. Its translation is CASSLALAGNTDTQYF.

This clonotype was counted at least ten times. This rearrangement joins TRBV5-6 to TRBJ2-1; D possibly corresponds to TRBD1 (7 bases). V was trimmed by 5 bases and J by 2 bases, leaving 14 bases between them. CDR1 and CDR2 (germline): SGHDT, YYEEEE. The CDR3 is 15 residues long. CDR3 in DNA: TGTGCCAGCAGTAGGAGGGGGCGGCCCTACAATGAGCAGTTCTTC. It codes for CASSRRGRPYNEQFF.

CDR3 loop: CSAKEGTASGELFF. The DNA of the CDR3 is TGCAGTGCCAAGGAAGGAACGGCATCCGGGGAGCTGTTTTTT. The chain carries TRBV20-1 and TRBJ2-2; no reliable D call. Germline V gene data show CDR1 as DFQATT and CDR2 as SNEGSKA (reference sequence). The germline V and J ends were trimmed by 6 bases and 6 bases, with 17 bases remaining between them. The CDR3 length is 14 residues.